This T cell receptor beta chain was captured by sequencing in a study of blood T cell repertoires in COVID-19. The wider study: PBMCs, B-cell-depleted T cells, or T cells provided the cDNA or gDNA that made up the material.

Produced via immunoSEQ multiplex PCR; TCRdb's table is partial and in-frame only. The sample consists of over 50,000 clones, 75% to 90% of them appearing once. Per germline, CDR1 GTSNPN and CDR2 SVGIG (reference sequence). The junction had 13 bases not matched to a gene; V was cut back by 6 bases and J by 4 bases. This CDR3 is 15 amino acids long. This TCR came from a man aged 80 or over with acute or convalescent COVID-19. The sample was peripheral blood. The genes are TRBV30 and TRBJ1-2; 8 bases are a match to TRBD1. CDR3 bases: TGTGCCTGTTCCCACCGCGCAGGGGGCGTCTATGGCTACACCTTC. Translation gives CACSHRAGGVYGYTF.